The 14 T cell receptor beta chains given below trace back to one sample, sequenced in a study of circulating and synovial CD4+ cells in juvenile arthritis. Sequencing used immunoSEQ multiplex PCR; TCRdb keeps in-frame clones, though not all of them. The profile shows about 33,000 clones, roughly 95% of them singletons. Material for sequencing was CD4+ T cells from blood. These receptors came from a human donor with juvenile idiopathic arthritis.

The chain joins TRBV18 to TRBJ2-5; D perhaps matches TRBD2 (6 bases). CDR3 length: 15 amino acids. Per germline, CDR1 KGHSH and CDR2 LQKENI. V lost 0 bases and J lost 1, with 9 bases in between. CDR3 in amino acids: CASSPPRGIQETQYF. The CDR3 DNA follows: TGTGCCAGCTCACCACCGCGGGGTATCCAAGAGACCCAGTACTTC.

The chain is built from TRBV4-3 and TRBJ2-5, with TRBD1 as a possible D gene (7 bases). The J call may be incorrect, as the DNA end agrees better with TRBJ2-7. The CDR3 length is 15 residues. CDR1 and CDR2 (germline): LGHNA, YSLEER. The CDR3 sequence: CASSQDPRGEYEQYF. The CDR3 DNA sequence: TGCGCCAGCAGCCAAGATCCCAGGGGGGAGTACGAGCAGTACTTC.

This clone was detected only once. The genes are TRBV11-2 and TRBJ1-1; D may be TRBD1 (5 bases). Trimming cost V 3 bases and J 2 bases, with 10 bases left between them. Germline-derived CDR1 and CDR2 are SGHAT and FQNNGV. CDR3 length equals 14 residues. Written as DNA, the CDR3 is TGTGCCAGCAGCTTGGGGACTGTTAACACTGAAGCTTTCTTT. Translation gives CASSLGTVNTEAFF.

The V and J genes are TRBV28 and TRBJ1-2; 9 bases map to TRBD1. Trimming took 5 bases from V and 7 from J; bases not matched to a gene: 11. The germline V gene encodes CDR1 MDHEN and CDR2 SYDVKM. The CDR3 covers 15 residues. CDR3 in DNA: TGTGCCAGCAGTCCACCAACCGGGACAGGGAGTGGCTACACCTTC. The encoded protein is CASSPPTGTGSGYTF.

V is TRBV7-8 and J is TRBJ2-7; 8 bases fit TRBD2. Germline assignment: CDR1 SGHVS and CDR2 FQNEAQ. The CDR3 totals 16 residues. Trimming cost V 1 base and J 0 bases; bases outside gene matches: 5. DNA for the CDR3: TGTGCCAGCAGCTTAGGACTAGCGCCGAGCTCCTACGAGCAGTACTTC. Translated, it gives CASSLGLAPSSYEQYF.

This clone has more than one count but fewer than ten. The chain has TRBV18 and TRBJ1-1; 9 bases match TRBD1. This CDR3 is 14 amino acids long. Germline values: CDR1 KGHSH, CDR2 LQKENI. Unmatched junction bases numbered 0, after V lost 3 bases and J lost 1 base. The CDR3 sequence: CASSPGQGNTEAFF. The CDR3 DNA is TGTGCCAGCTCACCGGGACAGGGGAACACTGAAGCTTTCTTT.

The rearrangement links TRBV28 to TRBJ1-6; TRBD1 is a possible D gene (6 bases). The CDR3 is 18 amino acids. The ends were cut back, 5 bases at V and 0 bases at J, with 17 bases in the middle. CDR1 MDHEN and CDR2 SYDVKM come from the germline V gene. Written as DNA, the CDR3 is TGTGCCAGCAGTCCCAAAGGACAGCCGAGCTCCTATAATTCACCCCTCCACTTT. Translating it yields CASSPKGQPSSYNSPLHF. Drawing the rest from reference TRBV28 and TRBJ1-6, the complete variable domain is DVKVTQSSRYLVKRTGEKVFLECVQDMDHENMFWYRQDPGLGLRLIYFSYDVKMKEKGDIPEGYSVSREKKERFSLILESASTNQTSMYLCASSPKGQPSSYNSPLHFGNGTRLTVT.

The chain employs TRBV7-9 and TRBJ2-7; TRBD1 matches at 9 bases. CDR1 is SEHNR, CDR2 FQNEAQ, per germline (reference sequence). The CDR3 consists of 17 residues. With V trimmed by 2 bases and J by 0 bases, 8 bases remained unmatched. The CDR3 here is CASSLKRKTGGSYEQYF. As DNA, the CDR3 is TGTGCCAGCAGCTTAAAAAGGAAGACAGGGGGCTCCTACGAGCAGTACTTC. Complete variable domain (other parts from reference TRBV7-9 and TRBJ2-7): DTGVSQNPRHKITKRGQNVTFRCDPISEHNRLYWYRQTLGQGPEFLTYFQNEAQLEKSRLLSDRFSAERPKGSFSTLEIQRTEQGDSAMYLCASSLKRKTGGSYEQYFGPGTRLTVT.

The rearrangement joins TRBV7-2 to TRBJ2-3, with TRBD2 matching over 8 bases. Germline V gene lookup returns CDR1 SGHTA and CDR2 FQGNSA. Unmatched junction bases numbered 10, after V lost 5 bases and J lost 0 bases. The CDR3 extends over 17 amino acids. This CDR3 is CASSEMPGGGSTDTQYF. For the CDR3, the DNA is TGTGCCAGCAGCGAGATGCCCGGGGGGGGTAGCACAGATACGCAGTATTTT.

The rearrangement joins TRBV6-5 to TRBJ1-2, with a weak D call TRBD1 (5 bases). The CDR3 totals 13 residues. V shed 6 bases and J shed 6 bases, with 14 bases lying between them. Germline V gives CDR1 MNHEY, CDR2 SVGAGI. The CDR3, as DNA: TGTGCCAGCAGAAACAATGACAGAAATGGCTACACCTTC. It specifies CASRNNDRNGYTF.

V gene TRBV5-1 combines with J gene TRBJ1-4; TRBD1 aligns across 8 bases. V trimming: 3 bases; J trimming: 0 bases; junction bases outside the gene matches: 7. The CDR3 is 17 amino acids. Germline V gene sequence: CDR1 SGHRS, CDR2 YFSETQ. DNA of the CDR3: TGCGCCAGCAGCTGGGGAGGGACAGGCACAACTAATGAAAAACTGTTTTTT. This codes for CASSWGGTGTTNEKLFF.

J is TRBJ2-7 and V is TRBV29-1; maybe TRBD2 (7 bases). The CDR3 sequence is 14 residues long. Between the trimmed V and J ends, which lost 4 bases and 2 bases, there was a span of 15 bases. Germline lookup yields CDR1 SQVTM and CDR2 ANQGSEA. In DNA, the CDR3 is TGCAGCGTTGCCGGGGGGCCCCTGGCCTACGAGCAGTACTTC. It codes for CSVAGGPLAYEQYF.

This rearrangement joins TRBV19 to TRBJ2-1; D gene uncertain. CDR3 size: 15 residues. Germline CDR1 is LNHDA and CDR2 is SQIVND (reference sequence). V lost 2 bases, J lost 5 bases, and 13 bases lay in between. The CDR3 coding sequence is TGTGCCAGTAGTATAACAGTGGTAGGTAACAATGAGCAGTTCTTC. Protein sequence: CASSITVVGNNEQFF. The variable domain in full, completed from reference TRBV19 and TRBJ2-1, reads DGGITQSPKYLFRKEGQNVTLSCEQNLNHDAMYWYRQDPGQGLRLIYYSQIVNDFQKGDIAEGYSVSREKKESFPLTVTSAQKNPTAFYLCASSITVVGNNEQFFGPGTRLTVL.

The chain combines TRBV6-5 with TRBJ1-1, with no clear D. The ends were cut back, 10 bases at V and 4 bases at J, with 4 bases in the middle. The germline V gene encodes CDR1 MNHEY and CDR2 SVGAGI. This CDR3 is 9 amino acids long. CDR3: CANTTEAFF. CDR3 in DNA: TGTGCCAACACCACTGAAGCTTTCTTT.